The 29 T cell receptor beta chains below were found in one sample sequenced in a study of Tregs in tolerant kidney transplant recipients. Measured with immunoSEQ multiplex PCR; TCRdb has only the in-frame clones, and not every one. Of 60,000 or so clones in the sample, approximately 85% were seen once. The sample was Tregs from blood, taken before the transplant. These receptors came from a human donor who received a combined kidney and bone marrow transplant.

The chain links TRBV6-5 to TRBJ1-5; D is ambiguous. CDR3 size: 15 residues. V lost 6 bases to trimming and J lost 2 bases, with 14 bases between them. The germline gives CDR1 MNHEY, CDR2 SVGAGI. CDR3 sequence reads: CASSPAAIRNQPQHF. As DNA, the CDR3 is TGTGCCAGCAGCCCCGCTGCAATACGCAATCAGCCCCAGCATTTT.

This clone was observed once. The rearrangement joins TRBV5-5 to TRBJ2-7; TRBD2 is a possible D gene (6 bases). V lost 4 bases and J 4 bases, leaving 21 bases between the germline ends. The CDR3 is 16 amino acids. The germline CDR1 and CDR2 sequences are SGHKS and YYEKEE (reference sequence). The CDR3 is CASSPRRGSISYEQYF. CDR3 nucleotides: TGTGCCAGCAGCCCCCGGCGGGGTAGTATCAGTTACGAGCAGTACTTC.

V is TRBV18 and J is TRBJ1-2; D is uncertain. The germline gives CDR1 KGHSH, CDR2 LQKENI. This CDR3 is built from 13 residues. Trimming took 1 base from V and 0 from J, leaving 3 bases between them. DNA for the CDR3: TGTGCCAGCTCACCACGGGCTAACTATGGCTACACCTTC. Its protein product is CASSPRANYGYTF.

This chain joins TRBV6-1 and TRBJ1-1; D is ambiguous. V was clipped by 6 bases and J by 2 bases, with 10 bases between them. CDR1 is MNHNS, CDR2 SASEGT, per germline. The CDR3 covers 13 residues. The CDR3 reads CASRTGPNTEAFF. The CDR3 bases are TGTGCCAGCAGAACCGGACCCAACACTGAAGCTTTCTTT.

The chain carries TRBV5-6 and TRBJ1-2, with D unclear. Germline CDR1 reads SGHDT; CDR2 reads YYEEEE. The CDR3 runs 14 residues. Between the trimmed V and J ends, which lost 0 bases and 1 base, there was a span of 7 bases. In nucleotides, the CDR3 is TGTGCCAGCAGCTTGGATCGGGGTAACTATGGCTACACCTTC. It encodes CASSLDRGNYGYTF.

This chain joins TRBV5-4 and TRBJ2-1, with 10 bases that match TRBD2. Germline V lookup: CDR1 SGHNT, CDR2 YYREEE (reference sequence). This CDR3 is 15 amino acids long. V shed 1 base, J shed 8 bases, and the junction held 6 bases outside the gene matches. As DNA, the CDR3 is TGTGCCAGCAGCTTGCTAGCGGGAGAGTCAGATGAGCAGTTCTTC. It translates to CASSLLAGESDEQFF.

The CDR3 DNA reads TGCGCCAGCAGGGGGACAGTACAAGAGACCCAGTACTTC. Translation: CASRGTVQETQYF. The chain couples TRBV5-1 to TRBJ2-5; 7 bases are shared with TRBD1. The germline gives CDR1 SGHRS, CDR2 YFSETQ. The length of the CDR3 is 13 residues. Trimming cost V 5 bases and J 2 bases; bases outside gene matches: 3.

V gene TRBV7-8 combines with J gene TRBJ2-3; 9 bases are shared with TRBD1. The germline V gene has CDR1 SGHVS and CDR2 FQNEAQ. J was trimmed by 6 bases and V by 5 bases; bases with no gene match: 9. The CDR3 consists of 15 residues. The CDR3 sequence is CASSPLDRGADTQYF. CDR3 in DNA: TGTGCCAGCAGCCCCTTGGACAGGGGTGCGGATACGCAGTATTTT.

The rearrangement links TRBV5-6 to TRBJ1-6, with 10 bases matching TRBD1. Germline V CDR1 and CDR2: SGHDT, YYEEEE. The CDR3 covers 16 residues. V trimming: 4 bases; J trimming: 10 bases; junction bases outside the gene matches: 11. The CDR3 bases are TGTGCCAGCAGCCAGGACAGGGGGGCCCTAGGGTCACCCCTCCACTTT. Protein sequence: CASSQDRGALGSPLHF.

CDR3 sequence: CASSESPSGRETQYF. CDR3 DNA sequence: TGTGCCAGCAGTGAGTCTCCAAGCGGGCGAGAGACCCAGTACTTC. The rearrangement joins TRBV2 to TRBJ2-5, with D perhaps TRBD2 (6 bases). This CDR3 has 15 residues. Germline V gene lookup returns CDR1 SNHLY and CDR2 FYNNEI. Trimming took 3 bases from V and 4 from J, leaving 15 bases between them.

The rearrangement joins TRBV5-1 to TRBJ2-3; D might be TRBD2 (6 bases). Per germline, CDR1 SGHRS and CDR2 YFSETQ. CDR3 length equals 15 residues. Trimming cost V 2 bases and J 1 base, with 11 bases left between them. DNA of the CDR3: TGCGCCAGCAGCTTCGAGCGGGCCCGCACAGATACGCAGTATTTT. Translated, it gives CASSFERARTDTQYF.

The chain joins TRBV4-2 to TRBJ1-5; unclear D gene. Germline V gene data show CDR1 as LGHNA and CDR2 as YNFKEQ. Trimming took 0 bases from V and 4 from J, leaving 7 bases between them. This CDR3 spans 14 amino acids. The CDR3 sequence is CASSQESGNQPQHF. CDR3 DNA sequence: TGTGCCAGCAGCCAAGAGAGCGGGAATCAGCCCCAGCATTTT.

The chain carries TRBV28 and TRBJ1-3; D might be TRBD1 (6 bases). The germline V gene has CDR1 MDHEN and CDR2 SYDVKM. The CDR3 is 12 residues long. Deletions cut 9 bases from V and 7 bases from J, with 13 bases between. The CDR3 loop is CASRGALNTIYF. DNA of the CDR3: TGTGCCAGTCGGGGGGCCCTTAACACCATATATTTT. Looking up the rest from reference TRBV28 and TRBJ1-3 gives the full variable domain: DVKVTQSSRYLVKRTGEKVFLECVQDMDHENMFWYRQDPGLGLRLIYFSYDVKMKEKGDIPEGYSVSREKKERFSLILESASTNQTSMYLCASRGALNTIYFGEGSWLTVV.

The J gene is TRBJ1-2, the V gene TRBV5-6, with D maybe TRBD1 (6 bases). Germline V gene lookup returns CDR1 SGHDT and CDR2 YYEEEE. V was cut by 0 bases and J by 12 bases, with 15 bases left in between. CDR3 length: 13 amino acids. CDR3: CASSLGPGVGHTF. In DNA, the CDR3 is TGTGCCAGCAGCTTGGGGCCAGGGGTCGGCCACACCTTC. The whole variable domain, remainder taken from reference TRBV5-6 and TRBJ1-2, is DAGVTQSPTHLIKTRGQQVTLRCSPKSGHDTVSWYQQALGQGPQFIFQYYEEEERQRGNFPDRFSGHQFPNYSSELNVNALLLGDSALYLCASSLGPGVGHTFGSGTRLTVV.

The sample holds one count of this clone. V gene TRBV5-1 combines with J gene TRBJ2-7, with D uncertain. From germline, CDR1 is SGHRS and CDR2 YFSETQ. Between the trimmed V and J ends, which lost 4 bases and 2 bases, there was a span of 4 bases. This CDR3 is 11 amino acids long. CDR3 residues: CASSDAYEQYF. CDR3 bases: TGCGCCAGCAGCGACGCCTACGAGCAGTACTTC.

The V gene is TRBV18, the J gene TRBJ1-2, with D uncertain. The CDR3 spans 13 residues. Per the germline V gene, CDR1 is KGHSH and CDR2 is LQKENI. The V end was cut by 2 bases, the J end by 3 bases, with 7 bases between. DNA for the CDR3: TGTGCCAGCTCACCAAGAACGGACTATGGCTACACCTTC. This codes for CASSPRTDYGYTF.

This sequence joins TRBV6-1 and TRBJ1-1; a possible D gene is TRBD1 (5 bases). Germline V gene data show CDR1 as MNHNS and CDR2 as SASEGT. The CDR3 sequence is 12 residues long. The ends were cut back, 1 base at V and 7 bases at J, with 7 bases in the middle. CDR3 coding DNA: TGTGCCAGCAGTGAAGTGAGGGGTGAAGCTTTCTTT. This gives the protein CASSEVRGEAFF.

The chain is built from TRBV5-4 and TRBJ2-2; perhaps TRBD2 as D (6 bases). Germline V gene lookup returns CDR1 SGHNT and CDR2 YYREEE (reference sequence). The ends were cut back, 0 bases at V and 4 bases at J, with 13 bases in the middle. This CDR3 spans 16 amino acids. This chain's CDR3 is CASSLGSLRGTGELFF. The CDR3 DNA follows: TGTGCCAGCAGCTTGGGAAGTTTGCGGGGCACCGGGGAGCTGTTTTTT.

This chain joins TRBV5-1 and TRBJ1-3; D may be TRBD1 (5 bases). Trimming removed 0 bases from V and 4 bases from J, with 8 bases in between. CDR1 and CDR2 from the germline V gene are SGHRS and YFSETQ. The CDR3 is made up of 14 amino acids. CDR3 DNA: TGCGCCAGCAGCTTGGGCGGGGGAGGAAACACCATATATTTT. Its protein is CASSLGGGGNTIYF.

The CDR3 region is CASRTGGNQLFF. The CDR3 DNA reads TGTGCCAGCAGGACAGGGGGGAACCAGCTGTTTTTT. This sequence joins TRBV27 and TRBJ2-2; TRBD1 matches 9 bases. This CDR3 is 12 amino acids long. CDR1 and CDR2 from the germline V gene are MNHEY and SMNVEV (reference sequence). V was pared by 6 bases and J by 12 bases, with 5 bases of the junction left unmatched.

The rearrangement links TRBV28 to TRBJ2-1; D is possibly TRBD2 (5 bases). V was pared by 6 bases and J by 3 bases, with 12 bases between. Per germline, CDR1 MDHEN and CDR2 SYDVKM. The CDR3 spans 14 residues. The CDR3 here is CASRMLAFYNEQFF. Written as DNA, the CDR3 is TGTGCCAGCAGAATGCTAGCATTCTACAATGAGCAGTTCTTC.

V is TRBV6-1 and J is TRBJ2-7; D uncertain. Trimming removed 4 bases at V and 0 bases at J, with 7 bases between. The CDR3 loop spans 13 amino acids. Germline values: CDR1 MNHNS, CDR2 SASEGT. The CDR3 is CASSGGYSYEQYF. Written as DNA, the CDR3 is TGTGCCAGCAGTGGGGGTTACTCCTACGAGCAGTACTTC.

The chain combines TRBV5-1 with TRBJ2-7, with D perhaps TRBD1 or TRBD2 (7 bases each). V lost 2 bases and J lost 2, with 32 bases in between. The CDR3 runs 21 residues. Germline V gene lookup returns CDR1 SGHRS and CDR2 YFSETQ. The CDR3, as DNA: TGCGCCAGCAGCTTTACCTATTTCCGGGACAGACCCGGGGACTATCCCTACGAGCAGTACTTC. Translation: CASSFTYFRDRPGDYPYEQYF.

The chain carries TRBV9 and TRBJ2-7, with 8 bases aligning to TRBD1. After removal of 5 bases from V and 7 bases from J, the junction contained 17 bases not matched to a gene. The CDR3 length is 16 residues. CDR1 is SGDLS and CDR2 is YYNGEE in the germline V gene. Written as DNA, the CDR3 is TGTGCCAGCAGGAGAGGCTCGGGAGCAGGGGGCGGAGAGCAGTACTTC. Protein: CASRRGSGAGGGEQYF.

The chain recombines TRBV30 with TRBJ2-7; D ambiguous. The germline gives CDR1 GTSNPN, CDR2 SVGIG (reference sequence). V was pared by 0 bases and J by 2 bases, with 14 bases between. The CDR3 is 15 residues long. The CDR3 sequence: CAWSVGPFPTYEQYF. Here the CDR3 DNA reads TGTGCCTGGAGTGTAGGCCCTTTCCCCACCTACGAGCAGTACTTC.

V and J are TRBV2 and TRBJ2-4; TRBD1 is a possible D gene (6 bases). This CDR3 spans 13 amino acids. V shed 6 bases and J shed 12 bases, with 18 bases lying between them. CDR1 and CDR2 from the germline V gene are SNHLY and FYNNEI. The CDR3 region is CASRLLTTQGQYF. The DNA of the CDR3 is TGTGCCAGCAGGCTACTGACGACACAGGGTCAGTACTTC.

This rearrangement joins TRBV7-9 to TRBJ2-7; 8 nucleotides align to TRBD1. The CDR3 sequence is 16 residues long. The V and J ends lost 1 base and 5 bases, in that order; junction bases with no gene match: 10. Per the germline V gene, CDR1 is SEHNR and CDR2 is FQNEAQ (reference sequence). CDR3 region: CASSLGVAGQAHEQYF. CDR3 DNA: TGTGCCAGCAGCTTAGGGGTGGCGGGACAGGCTCACGAGCAGTACTTC. The whole variable domain, remainder taken from reference TRBV7-9 and TRBJ2-7, is DTGVSQNPRHKITKRGQNVTFRCDPISEHNRLYWYRQTLGQGPEFLTYFQNEAQLEKSRLLSDRFSAERPKGSFSTLEIQRTEQGDSAMYLCASSLGVAGQAHEQYFGPGTRLTVT.

The chain carries TRBV7-2 and TRBJ1-1, with a possible D match to TRBD1 (5 bases). Trimming took off 1 base at V and 4 bases at J, with 7 bases between the two ends. Germline CDR1 reads SGHTA; CDR2 reads FQGNSA. The CDR3 covers 13 residues. CDR3 amino acids: CASSLGQPTEAFF. The CDR3 nucleotides read TGTGCCAGCAGCTTAGGACAGCCCACTGAAGCTTTCTTT.

This clone was seen a few times. The genes are TRBV5-5 and TRBJ2-7; 7 bases match TRBD1. This CDR3 comprises 14 residues. Per the germline V gene, CDR1 is SGHKS and CDR2 is YYEKEE (reference sequence). V lost 2 bases to trimming and J lost 6 bases; unmatched junction nucleotides: 8. The CDR3 loop is CASSFDPTGAEQYF. The DNA for the CDR3 is TGTGCCAGCAGCTTCGATCCCACAGGGGCCGAGCAGTACTTC.